This is a list of T cell receptor beta chains from one sample in a study of OX40 agonist ivuxolimab in advanced cancers. The method was immunoSEQ multiplex PCR; TCRdb's version includes in-frame clones alone and lacks a portion of them. The sample lists more than 85,000 clones, more than 80% occurring once. This sample comprised CD4+ or CD8+ T cells sorted from blood, obtained in a trial of the OX40 agonist ivuxolimab. These receptors were obtained from an adult with an advanced solid tumor such as melanoma, head and neck, liver or kidney cancer. CDR3s include the opening cysteine and the closing phenylalanine or tryptophan. A D gene is named only where the DNA matches it firmly. Clone size, where shown, is once, few, many, or a class for clones that have expanded.

CDR3: CASRPGTSNNEQFF
DNA: TGTGCCAGCAGGCCCGGGACTAGCAACAATGAGCAGTTCTTC
V: TRBV4-2
J: TRBJ2-1
size: -
D: TRBD2

CDR3: CASRSSTGRAYEQYF
DNA: TGTGCCAGCAGATCGAGTACAGGTCGGGCCTACGAGCAGTACTTC
V: TRBV11-2
J: TRBJ2-7
size: -
D: -

CDR3: CAISGQGFMNTEAFF
DNA: TGTGCCATCAGTGGACAGGGGTTTATGAACACTGAAGCTTTCTTT
V: TRBV10-3
J: TRBJ1-1
size: -
D: TRBD1

CDR3: CASSLRDAHSYEQYF
DNA: TGTGCCAGCAGTCTCCGGGACGCACACTCCTACGAGCAGTACTTC
V: TRBV28
J: TRBJ2-7
size: -
D: -

CDR3: CASGLKAGAGANVLTF
DNA: TGTGCCAGCGGGTTGAAAGCAGGAGCTGGGGCCAACGTCCTGACTTTC
V: TRBV9
J: TRBJ2-6
size: -
D: -

CDR3: CAWIAGDHTGELFF
DNA: TGTGCCTGGATTGCCGGGGACCACACCGGGGAGCTGTTTTTT
V: TRBV30
J: TRBJ2-2
size: -
D: -

CDR3: CASSSSEGGIAKNIQYF
DNA: TGTGCCAGCAGCAGTTCCGAGGGAGGGATAGCCAAAAACATTCAGTACTTC
V: TRBV2
J: TRBJ2-4
size: -
D: TRBD2

CDR3: CASSGPTGHAEGYTF
DNA: TGCGCCAGCAGCGGCCCGACAGGACACGCGGAGGGCTACACCTTC
V: TRBV5-1
J: TRBJ1-2
size: few
D: -

CDR3: CASSYSTGGTNEKLFF
DNA: TGTGCCAGCAGTTACTCGACAGGGGGGACAAATGAAAAACTGTTTTTT
V: TRBV6-5
J: TRBJ1-4
size: -
D: TRBD1

CDR3: CASTRQGCGKTQYF
DNA: TGTGCCAGCACCAGACAGGGGTGTGGAAAGACCCAGTACTTC
V: TRBV6-4
J: TRBJ2-5
size: once
D: TRBD1

CDR3: CASSESGREGEQYF
DNA: TGTGCCAGCAGTGAATCAGGGAGGGAAGGCGAGCAGTACTTC
V: TRBV6-1
J: TRBJ2-7
size: -
D: TRBD2

CDR3: CASSKGQSSYWGYTF
DNA: TGTGCCAGCAGTAAGGGACAGTCATCATACTGGGGCTACACCTTC
V: TRBV27
J: TRBJ1-2
size: -
D: TRBD1

CDR3: CAISESPAGGTGYTF
DNA: TGTGCCATCAGTGAGTCGCCGGCGGGGGGCACTGGCTACACCTTC
V: TRBV10-3
J: TRBJ1-2
size: -
D: -

CDR3: CASRLGLVETQYF
DNA: TGTGCCAGCAGACTGGGACTAGTTGAGACCCAGTACTTC
V: TRBV28
J: TRBJ2-5
size: -
D: TRBD2

CDR3: CASSPAGGGVQNIQYF
DNA: TGTGCCAGCAGCCCAGCAGGAGGGGGGGTCCAAAACATTCAGTACTTC
V: TRBV28
J: TRBJ2-4
size: -
D: -

CDR3: CASSLLGLAGGPSETQYF
DNA: TGTGCCAGCAGTTTATTAGGGTTAGCGGGAGGGCCCAGTGAGACCCAGTACTTC
V: TRBV28
J: TRBJ2-5
size: -
D: TRBD2

CDR3: CASNPLAGRLHF
DNA: TGTGCCAGCAACCCCTTAGCGGGGCGTCTGCATTTT
V: TRBV19
J: TRBJ1-5
size: -
D: -

CDR3: CASSGDSYEQYF
DNA: TGTGCCAGCAGTGGGGACAGCTACGAGCAGTACTTC
V: TRBV6-1
J: TRBJ2-7
size: -
D: TRBD1

CDR3: CAISETLTSGISTDTQYF
DNA: TGTGCCATCAGTGAGACCCTGACTAGCGGAATTAGCACAGATACGCAGTATTTT
V: TRBV10-3
J: TRBJ2-3
size: -
D: TRBD2

CDR3: CASRPGEGAGEKLFF
DNA: TGTGCCAGCAGACCCGGCGAGGGGGCCGGGGAAAAACTGTTTTTT
V: TRBV5-4
J: TRBJ1-4
size: -
D: TRBD1